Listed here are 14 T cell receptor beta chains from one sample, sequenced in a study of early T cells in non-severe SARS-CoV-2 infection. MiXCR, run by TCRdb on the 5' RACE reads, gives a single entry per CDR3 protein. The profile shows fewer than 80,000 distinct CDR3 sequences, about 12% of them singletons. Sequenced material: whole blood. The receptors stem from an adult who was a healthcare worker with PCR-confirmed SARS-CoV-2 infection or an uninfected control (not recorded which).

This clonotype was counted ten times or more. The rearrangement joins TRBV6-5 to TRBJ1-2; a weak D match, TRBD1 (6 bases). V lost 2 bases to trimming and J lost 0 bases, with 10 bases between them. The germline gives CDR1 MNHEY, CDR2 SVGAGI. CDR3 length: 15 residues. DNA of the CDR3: TGTGCCAGCAGTTACCTGACAGGACCTAACTATGGCTACACCTTC. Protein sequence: CASSYLTGPNYGYTF.

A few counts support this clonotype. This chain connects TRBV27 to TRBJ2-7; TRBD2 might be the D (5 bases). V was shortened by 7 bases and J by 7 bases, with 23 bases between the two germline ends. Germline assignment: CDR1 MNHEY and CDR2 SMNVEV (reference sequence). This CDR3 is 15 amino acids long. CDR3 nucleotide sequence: TGTGCCAGCATCCCTAGGGAGCGAGTCCTCGTGGAGCAGTACTTC. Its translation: CASIPRERVLVEQYF.

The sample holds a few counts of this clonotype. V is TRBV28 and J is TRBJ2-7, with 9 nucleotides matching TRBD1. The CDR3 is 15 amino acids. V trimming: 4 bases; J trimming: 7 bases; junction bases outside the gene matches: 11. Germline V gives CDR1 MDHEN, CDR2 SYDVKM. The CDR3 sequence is CASSYSDRGEGEQYF. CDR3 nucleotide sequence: TGTGCCAGCAGTTACTCGGACAGGGGAGAGGGAGAGCAGTACTTC.

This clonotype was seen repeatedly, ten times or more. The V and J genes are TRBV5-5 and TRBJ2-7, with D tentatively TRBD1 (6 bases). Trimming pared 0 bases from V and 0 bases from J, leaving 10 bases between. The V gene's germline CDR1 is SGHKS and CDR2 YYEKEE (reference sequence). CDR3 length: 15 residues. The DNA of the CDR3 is TGTGCCAGCAGCTTGGGACAGGATAGCTCCTACGAGCAGTACTTC. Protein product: CASSLGQDSSYEQYF. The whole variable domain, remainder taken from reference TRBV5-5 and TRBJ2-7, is DAGVTQSPTHLIKTRGQQVTLRCSPISGHKSVSWYQQVLGQGPQFIFQYYEKEERGRGNFPDRFSARQFPNYSSELNVNALLLGDSALYLCASSLGQDSSYEQYFGPGTRLTVT.

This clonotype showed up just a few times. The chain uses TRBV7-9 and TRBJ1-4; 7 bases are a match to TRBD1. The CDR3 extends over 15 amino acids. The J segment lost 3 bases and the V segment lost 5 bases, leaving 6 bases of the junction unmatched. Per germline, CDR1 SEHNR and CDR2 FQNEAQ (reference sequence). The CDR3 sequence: CASSPWDSSNEKLFF. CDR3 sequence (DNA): TGTGCCAGCAGCCCCTGGGACAGTTCTAATGAAAAACTGTTTTTT.

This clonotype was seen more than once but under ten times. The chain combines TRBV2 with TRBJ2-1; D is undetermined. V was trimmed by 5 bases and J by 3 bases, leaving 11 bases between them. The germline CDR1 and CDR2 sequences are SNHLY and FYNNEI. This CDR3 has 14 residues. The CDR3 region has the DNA TGTGCCAGCAGTCCCGCGCTGGGCTACAATGAGCAGTTCTTC. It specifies CASSPALGYNEQFF.

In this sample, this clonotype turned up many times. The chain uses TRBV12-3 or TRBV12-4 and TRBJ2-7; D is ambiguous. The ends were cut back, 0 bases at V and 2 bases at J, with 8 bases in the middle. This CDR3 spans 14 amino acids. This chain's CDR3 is CASSLALVTYEQYF. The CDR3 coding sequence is TGTGCCAGCAGTTTAGCCCTTGTCACCTACGAGCAGTACTTC.

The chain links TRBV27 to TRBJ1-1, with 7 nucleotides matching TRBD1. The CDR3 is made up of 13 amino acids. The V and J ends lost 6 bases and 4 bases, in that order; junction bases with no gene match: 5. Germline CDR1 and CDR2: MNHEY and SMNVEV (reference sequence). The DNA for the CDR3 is TGTGCCAGCAGAATACAGGGGACCACTGAAGCTTTCTTT. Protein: CASRIQGTTEAFF.

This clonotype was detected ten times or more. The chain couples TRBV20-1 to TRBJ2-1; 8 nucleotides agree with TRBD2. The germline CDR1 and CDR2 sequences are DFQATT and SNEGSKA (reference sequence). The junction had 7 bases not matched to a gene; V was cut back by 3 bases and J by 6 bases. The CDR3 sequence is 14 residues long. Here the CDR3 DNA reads TGCAGTGCTAGGCACGGGACTAGTCTCAATGAGCAGTTCTTC. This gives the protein CSARHGTSLNEQFF.

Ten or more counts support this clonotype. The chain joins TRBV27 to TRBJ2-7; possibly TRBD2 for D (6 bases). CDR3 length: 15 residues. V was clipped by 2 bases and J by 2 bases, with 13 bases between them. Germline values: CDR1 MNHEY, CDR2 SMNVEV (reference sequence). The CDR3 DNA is TGTGCCAGCAGTTTACAAGGAGGGGCACCCTACGAGCAGTACTTC. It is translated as CASSLQGGAPYEQYF.

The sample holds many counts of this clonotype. The CDR3 region is CASSPFSPTGSSYNEQFF. The DNA of the CDR3 is TGTGCCAGCTCACCTTTTTCACCTACAGGGAGCTCCTACAATGAGCAGTTCTTC. The chain is built from TRBV18 and TRBJ2-1; a possible D gene is TRBD1 (6 bases). Germline CDR1 and CDR2: KGHSH and LQKENI. Between the trimmed V and J ends, which lost 3 bases and 0 bases, there was a span of 18 bases. CDR3 length: 18 amino acids.

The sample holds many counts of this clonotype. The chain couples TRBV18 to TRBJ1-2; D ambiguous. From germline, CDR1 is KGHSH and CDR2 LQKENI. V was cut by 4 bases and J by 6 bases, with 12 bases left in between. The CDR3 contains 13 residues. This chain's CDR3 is CASSLTRTDGYTF. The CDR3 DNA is TGTGCCAGCTCACTTACGAGGACCGATGGCTACACCTTC.

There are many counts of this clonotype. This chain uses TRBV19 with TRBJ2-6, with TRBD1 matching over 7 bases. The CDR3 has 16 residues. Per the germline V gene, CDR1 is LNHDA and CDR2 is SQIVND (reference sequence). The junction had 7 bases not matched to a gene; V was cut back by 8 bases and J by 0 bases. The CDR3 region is CASGTDKFSGANVLTF. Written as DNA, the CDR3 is TGTGCCAGTGGGACAGATAAATTCTCTGGGGCCAACGTCCTGACTTTC.

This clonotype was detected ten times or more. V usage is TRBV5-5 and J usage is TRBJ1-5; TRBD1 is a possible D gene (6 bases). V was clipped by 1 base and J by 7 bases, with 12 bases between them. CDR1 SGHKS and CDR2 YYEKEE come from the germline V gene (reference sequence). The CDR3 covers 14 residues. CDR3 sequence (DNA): TGTGCCAGCAGCTTGTGGGACAATGGACAGCCCCAGCATTTT. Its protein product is CASSLWDNGQPQHF.